The source of this T cell receptor beta chain is a study of blood T cell repertoires in COVID-19. Whole-study context: T cells, B-cell-depleted T cells, or PBMCs supplied cDNA or gDNA.

In the original analysis: Estimation of nucleated cell counts relied on the amplification of reference gene primers. The assay was immunoSEQ multiplex PCR, and TCRdb's table has in-frame clones only and misses some. That table furnishes V, J and clone size, whereas the DNA furnished D and trimming. The sample has about 330,000 clones, 85% seen once. This clone was observed a handful of times. After removal of 8 bases from V and 10 bases from J, the junction contained 8 bases not matched to a gene. The germline CDR1 and CDR2 sequences are SEHNR and FQNEAQ (reference sequence). CDR3 size: 14 residues. The chain couples TRBV7-9 to TRBJ1-6, with 10 bases identical to TRBD1. Sample: peripheral blood. The receptor's source is a human donor in a cohort sampled during active COVID-19. In DNA, the CDR3 is TGTGCCAGCTGTGGGACAGGGGAGGCATCACCCCTCCACTTT. Its translation is CASCGTGEASPLHF.